Below are 29 T cell receptor beta chains sequenced from a single sample in a study of blood T cell repertoires in COVID-19. The table came from immunoSEQ multiplex PCR; TCRdb's copy has only in-frame clones and leaves some out. The table includes 140,000 to 150,000 clones, 65% to 85% detected once. Sequencing was carried out using peripheral blood. These receptors were taken from a woman aged 55-70 years with acute or convalescent COVID-19.

The V and J genes are TRBV2 and TRBJ2-3; TRBD2 aligns across 10 bases. Germline CDR1 and CDR2: SNHLY and FYNNEI. V lost 5 bases, J lost 5 bases, and 10 bases stayed unmatched. The CDR3 spans 16 residues. This CDR3 is CASSPDLAGVVDTQYF. The CDR3 DNA reads as TGTGCCAGCAGTCCAGACCTAGCGGGAGTTGTAGATACGCAGTATTTT.

The sample holds a few counts of this clone. V usage is TRBV27 and J usage is TRBJ2-7; D is perhaps TRBD1 (6 bases). The CDR3 covers 14 residues. V gave up 8 bases and J gave up 4 bases, with 18 bases separating them. The germline V gene has CDR1 MNHEY and CDR2 SMNVEV (reference sequence). The CDR3 nucleotides read TGTGCCAGCGCTACAGGGAATCTAATTTACGAGCAGTACTTC. Its translation is CASATGNLIYEQYF.

This clone has only a few counts. The chain is built from TRBV10-2 and TRBJ2-1, with 7 bases lining up with TRBD2. The germline V gene has CDR1 WSHSY and CDR2 SAAADI. This CDR3 region has 14 residues. The junction had 6 bases not matched to a gene; V was cut back by 2 bases and J by 8 bases. The DNA of the CDR3 is TGCGCCAGCAGTGAGGGGACTACATTACATGAGCAGTTCTTC. Translated: CASSEGTTLHEQFF.

This clone has more than one count but fewer than ten. The chain employs TRBV3-1 (or the pseudogene TRBV3-2) and TRBJ2-2; 13 bases agree with TRBD2. The ends lost 2 bases at V and 0 bases at J; junction bases unmatched: 9. The CDR3 is made up of 20 amino acids. Germline CDR1 and CDR2: LGHDT and YNNKEL (reference sequence). Here the CDR3 DNA reads TGTGCCAGCAGCCAATACACTAGCGGGAGGGTATCCTCGAACACCGGGGAGCTGTTTTTT. It yields the protein CASSQYTSGRVSSNTGELFF.

V usage is TRBV6-2 or TRBV6-3 and J usage is TRBJ2-7; D ambiguous. Germline CDR1 and CDR2: MNHEY and SVGEGT. This CDR3 has 12 amino acids. V lost 0 bases and J 6 bases, leaving 6 bases between the germline ends. CDR3 region: CASSYSLGEQYF. The DNA of the CDR3 is TGTGCCAGCAGTTACTCGCTCGGCGAGCAGTACTTC.

V and J are TRBV19 and TRBJ2-7; the match to TRBD1 covers 10 bases. V trimming: 5 bases; J trimming: 0 bases; junction bases outside the gene matches: 4. The germline gives CDR1 LNHDA, CDR2 SQIVND (reference sequence). The CDR3 covers 15 residues. CDR3 protein: CASSLDRGNSYEQYF. The DNA for the CDR3 is TGTGCCAGTAGTTTGGACAGGGGGAACTCCTACGAGCAGTACTTC.

The V call is TRBV3-1 (or the pseudogene TRBV3-2), the J call TRBJ2-2, with 7 bases fitting TRBD1. CDR1 LGHDT and CDR2 YNNKEL come from the germline V gene (reference sequence). The CDR3 sequence is 17 residues long. Trimming at V came to 0 bases and at J to 6 bases, leaving 10 bases not matched to a gene. CDR3 bases: TGTGCCAGCAGCCAAGATCGGGTCCTTACAGGGGCCGGGGAGCTGTTTTTT. Translation: CASSQDRVLTGAGELFF.

This chain links TRBV18 with TRBJ1-1; tentative D call: TRBD1 (5 bases). From germline, CDR1 is KGHSH and CDR2 LQKENI. The CDR3 consists of 13 residues. V dropped 3 bases and J dropped 3 bases, with 8 bases sitting between them. The chain's CDR3 is CASSPGRDTEAFF. CDR3 nucleotide sequence: TGTGCCAGCTCACCGGGCAGGGACACTGAAGCTTTCTTT.

The chain links TRBV4-2 to TRBJ2-7; 9 bases are a match to TRBD1. Per the germline V gene, CDR1 is LGHNA and CDR2 is YNFKEQ. CDR3 size: 18 residues. V lost 1 base to trimming and J lost 6 bases; unmatched junction nucleotides: 16. The CDR3 loop is CASSQGSTGQGPSGEQYF. Here the CDR3 DNA reads TGTGCCAGCAGCCAAGGGTCCACGGGACAGGGCCCTTCGGGCGAGCAGTACTTC.

This chain connects TRBV28 to TRBJ2-1; the match to TRBD1 covers 8 bases. Looked up from germline, CDR1 is MDHEN and CDR2 is SYDVKM. The CDR3 loop spans 17 amino acids. Germline trimming cut 6 bases from V and 7 bases from J; bases unmatched to any gene: 17. The CDR3 nucleotides are TGTGCCAGCAGCCCTTTATCCAGACAGGGGTTGGGAAATGAGCAGTTCTTC. Translation: CASSPLSRQGLGNEQFF.

The J gene is TRBJ1-5, the V gene TRBV19; tentative D call: TRBD1 (6 bases). The CDR3 totals 15 residues. Germline CDR1 is LNHDA and CDR2 is SQIVND (reference sequence). Trimming pared 7 bases from V and 4 bases from J, leaving 17 bases between. The DNA of the CDR3 is TGTGCCAGTAAGGGCCAGGGGAACCAGAATCAGCCCCAGCATTTT. The encoded protein is CASKGQGNQNQPQHF. The full variable domain, rest sourced from reference TRBV19 and TRBJ1-5, is DGGITQSPKYLFRKEGQNVTLSCEQNLNHDAMYWYRQDPGQGLRLIYYSQIVNDFQKGDIAEGYSVSREKKESFPLTVTSAQKNPTAFYLCASKGQGNQNQPQHFGDGTRLSIL.

J is TRBJ1-1 and V is TRBV11-2; 9 bases align to TRBD1. CDR1 and CDR2 from the germline V gene are SGHAT and FQNNGV. The CDR3 extends over 14 amino acids. Unmatched junction bases numbered 6, after V lost 5 bases and J lost 5 bases. The CDR3 here is CASSSGQGITEAFF. The CDR3 DNA follows: TGTGCCAGCAGCAGCGGACAGGGGATAACTGAAGCTTTCTTT.

This clone has just one count. CDR3 DNA sequence: TGTGCCAGCAGTTACTCGAGTAGTGACGGACTGAGGCAGTACTTC. Amino acids: CASSYSSSDGLRQYF. The V and J genes are TRBV6-6 and TRBJ2-7; possible D gene TRBD2, 5 bases. V gave up 0 bases and J gave up 9 bases, with 18 bases separating them. The CDR3 runs 15 residues. The germline V gene encodes CDR1 MNHNY and CDR2 SVGAGI (reference sequence).

The J gene is TRBJ1-5, the V gene TRBV18; 8 nucleotides align to TRBD1. CDR1 KGHSH and CDR2 LQKENI come from the germline V gene. After removal of 3 bases from V and 3 bases from J, the junction contained 7 bases not matched to a gene. The CDR3 length is 16 residues. This chain's CDR3 is CASSPSGGQVNQPQHF. The CDR3 nucleotides are TGTGCCAGCTCACCTTCCGGGGGACAGGTCAATCAGCCCCAGCATTTT.

The chain joins TRBV19 to TRBJ1-5; D is unclear. V lost 2 bases and J 1 base, leaving 12 bases between the germline ends. Germline V lookup: CDR1 LNHDA, CDR2 SQIVND (reference sequence). CDR3 length equals 16 residues. The CDR3 nucleotides are TGTGCCAGTAGTATATCCGCCGCGGTGAGCAATCAGCCCCAGCATTTT. Amino acids: CASSISAAVSNQPQHF.

The chain combines TRBV6-6 with TRBJ2-7; 7 nucleotides agree with TRBD1. This CDR3 is built from 12 residues. Germline assignment: CDR1 MNHNY and CDR2 SVGAGI (reference sequence). V dropped 5 bases and J dropped 6; count of bases not matched to a gene: 4. CDR3 coding DNA: TGTGCCAGCAGTAGGGGGCAGGGCGAGCAGTACTTC. It yields the protein CASSRGQGEQYF.

The rearrangement uses TRBV30 and TRBJ2-7; D gene ambiguous. V lost 0 bases and J lost 2, with 11 bases in between. Germline V gene sequence: CDR1 GTSNPN, CDR2 SVGIG (reference sequence). The CDR3 is 14 amino acids. Here the CDR3 reads CAWSVVAWTYEQYF. CDR3 in DNA: TGTGCCTGGAGTGTAGTAGCTTGGACCTACGAGCAGTACTTC. Combining the CDR3 with reference TRBV30 and TRBJ2-7 gives the whole variable domain SQTIHQWPATLVQPVGSPLSLECTVEGTSNPNLYWYRQAAGRGLQLLFYSVGIGQISSEVPQNLSASRPQDRQFILSSKKLLLSDSGFYLCAWSVVAWTYEQYFGPGTRLTVT.

The chain combines TRBV20-1 with TRBJ2-3; tentative D call: TRBD2 (6 bases). Germline lookup yields CDR1 DFQATT and CDR2 SNEGSKA (reference sequence). V was shortened by 3 bases and J by 7 bases, with 14 bases between the two germline ends. The CDR3 has 13 residues. The DNA for the CDR3 is TGCAGTGCTAGTGTGGGACTCAGGAATACGCAGTATTTT. Translation: CSASVGLRNTQYF.

CDR3 protein: CASSFQIGTEAFF. CDR3 coding DNA: TGTGCCAGCAGCTTCCAGATCGGGACTGAAGCTTTCTTT. The gene calls are TRBV7-9 and TRBJ1-1; D gene unclear. Trimming removed 3 bases at V and 5 bases at J, with 10 bases between. Germline V gives CDR1 SEHNR, CDR2 FQNEAQ (reference sequence). The CDR3 runs to 13 residues.

The chain couples TRBV30 to TRBJ1-1; D remains unclear. Per the germline V gene, CDR1 is GTSNPN and CDR2 is SVGIG (reference sequence). V gave up 2 bases and J gave up 7 bases, with 14 bases separating them. CDR3 length equals 13 residues. As DNA, the CDR3 is TGTGCCTGGAGTCTATATCAAGGGAGTGAAGCTTTCTTT. As protein: CAWSLYQGSEAFF.

The rearrangement joins TRBV28 to TRBJ1-2; D may be TRBD1 (5 bases). Trimming took 3 bases from V and 3 from J, leaving 11 bases between them. Germline assignment: CDR1 MDHEN and CDR2 SYDVKM. The CDR3 sequence is 14 residues long. Written as DNA, the CDR3 is TGTGCCAGCAGTTTTCAGGGAGGGTACTATGGCTACACCTTC. Its translation is CASSFQGGYYGYTF.

This clone came up many times. The rearrangement uses TRBV4-1 and TRBJ2-2, with D perhaps matching TRBD2 (5 bases). Trimming cost V 5 bases and J 3 bases, with 10 bases left between them. Germline CDR1 is MGHRA and CDR2 is YSYEKL. This CDR3 is built from 14 residues. The CDR3 loop is CASSTGFDTGELFF. The CDR3 nucleotides are TGCGCCAGCAGCACGGGATTTGACACCGGGGAGCTGTTTTTT.

This clone has a handful of counts. V is TRBV6-1 and J is TRBJ2-7; the match to TRBD2 covers 11 bases. V lost 1 base and J lost 4; bases outside the gene matches: 12. The CDR3 runs 18 residues. Germline V gene data show CDR1 as MNHNS and CDR2 as SASEGT. CDR3 sequence reads: CASSEEDSSLAGEYEQYF. The CDR3 DNA is TGTGCCAGCAGTGAAGAGGACAGTTCACTAGCGGGGGAATACGAGCAGTACTTC.

V usage is TRBV2 and J usage is TRBJ1-3; D ambiguous. The germline CDR1 and CDR2 sequences are SNHLY and FYNNEI. Trimming took 2 bases from V and 4 from J, leaving 15 bases between them. This CDR3 region has 16 residues. The CDR3 region has the DNA TGTGCCAGCAGTGAACGGAGGCCGCTTGCGGGAAACACCATATATTTT. This encodes CASSERRPLAGNTIYF. Filled out from reference TRBV2 and TRBJ1-3, the complete variable domain reads EPEVTQTPSHQVTQMGQEVILRCVPISNHLYFYWYRQILGQKVEFLVSFYNNEISEKSEIFDDQFSVERPDGSNFTLKIRSTKLEDSAMYFCASSERRPLAGNTIYFGEGSWLTVV.

The genes are TRBV5-1 and TRBJ1-6; 7 bases map to TRBD1. The J segment lost 3 bases and the V segment lost 4 bases, leaving 13 bases of the junction unmatched. Germline-derived CDR1 and CDR2 are SGHRS and YFSETQ. The CDR3 covers 18 residues. The CDR3 nucleotides are TGCGCCAGCAGCCTCCGGGACAGTCCGCTCCTCTATAATTCACCCCTCCACTTT. Protein sequence: CASSLRDSPLLYNSPLHF.

The gene calls are TRBV21-1 and TRBJ2-7; TRBD1, the table's D call, lacks a check against the DNA. TRBV21-1 is termed a pseudogene. CDR3 length equals 16 residues. CDR3 DNA sequence: TGTGCCAGCAGCATTCGGGGGACAGGGGTAAACTACGAGCAGTACTTC. Encoded protein: CASSIRGTGVNYEQYF.

V gene TRBV4-1 combines with J gene TRBJ2-3, with TRBD2 matching over 8 bases. From germline, CDR1 is MGHRA and CDR2 YSYEKL. The CDR3 has 17 amino acids. V dropped 1 base and J dropped 4; count of bases not matched to a gene: 10. The CDR3 bases are TGCGCCAGCAGCCAAGCGCCGGGCGGGAGGTCAGCAGATACGCAGTATTTT. Translation gives CASSQAPGGRSADTQYF.

V gene TRBV19 combines with J gene TRBJ1-5, with TRBD1 matching over 8 bases. Trimming cost V 2 bases and J 3 bases; bases outside gene matches: 3. The CDR3 is 15 amino acids. Per the germline V gene, CDR1 is LNHDA and CDR2 is SQIVND (reference sequence). CDR3 sequence (DNA): TGTGCCAGTAGTATAACAGGGGGACCCAATCAGCCCCAGCATTTT. Translated, it gives CASSITGGPNQPQHF.

The chain is built from TRBV27 and TRBJ2-4; TRBD1 might be the D (5 bases). Germline V CDR1 and CDR2: MNHEY, SMNVEV (reference sequence). The CDR3 contains 14 residues. V lost 4 bases, J lost 6 bases, and 13 bases lay in between. The CDR3 reads CASSSDRRLNIQYF. The CDR3 DNA sequence: TGTGCCAGCAGTTCCGACAGACGCTTAAACATTCAGTACTTC.